This entry describes one T cell receptor (beta chain). Its antigen is still unknown. The sample originates from a study of Graves' ophthalmopathy and Graves' hyperthyroidism. Across the study: Peripheral blood (taken before any treatment) was collected at initial diagnosis.

The germline V gene encodes CDR1 GTSNPN and CDR2 SVGIG (reference sequence). V lost 1 base, J lost 8 bases, and 8 bases lay in between. The CDR3 runs to 11 residues. From RNA, the CDR3 regions of TCR beta chains were amplified and sequenced. Investigators did first-round RT-PCR with HTBI primers, then second-round multiplex PCR. TCRdb re-derived calls from the multiplex PCR reads in MiXCR, one entry per CDR3 protein. The repertoire has 200,000 to 250,000 distinct CDR3 sequences, 20% to 25% of them found once; the top ten carry around 40%. General study points: Among thyroid clonotypes expanded above 0.001 frequency, most also appeared in blood.

The source of the PBMCs was over 8.5 ml of fresh peripheral blood. V usage is TRBV30 and J usage is TRBJ1-2; D is unresolved. The TCR sequence derives from a woman between 50 and 59 years old with Graves' ophthalmopathy. Sequencing was performed on peripheral blood. DNA for the CDR3: TGTGCCTGGAGTGAAGGGAACGGCTACACCTTC. The encoded protein is CAWSEGNGYTF.